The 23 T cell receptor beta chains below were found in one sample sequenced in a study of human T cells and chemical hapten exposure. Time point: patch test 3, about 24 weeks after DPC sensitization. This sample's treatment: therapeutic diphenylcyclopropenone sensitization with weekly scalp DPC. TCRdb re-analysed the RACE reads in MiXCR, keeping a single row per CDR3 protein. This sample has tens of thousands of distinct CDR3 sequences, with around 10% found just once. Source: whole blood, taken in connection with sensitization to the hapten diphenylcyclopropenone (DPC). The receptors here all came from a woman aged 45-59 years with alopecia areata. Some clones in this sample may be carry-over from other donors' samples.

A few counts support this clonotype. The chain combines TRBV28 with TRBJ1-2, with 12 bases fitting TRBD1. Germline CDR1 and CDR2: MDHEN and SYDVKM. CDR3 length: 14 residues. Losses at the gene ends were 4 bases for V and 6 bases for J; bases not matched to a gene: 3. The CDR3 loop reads CASSWGTGGDGYTF. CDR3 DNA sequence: TGTGCCAGCAGTTGGGGGACAGGGGGCGATGGCTACACCTTC.

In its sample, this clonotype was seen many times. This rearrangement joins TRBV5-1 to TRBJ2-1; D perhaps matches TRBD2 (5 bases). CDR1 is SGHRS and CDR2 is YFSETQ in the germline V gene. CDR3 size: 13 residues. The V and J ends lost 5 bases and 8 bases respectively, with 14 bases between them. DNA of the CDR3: TGCGCCAGCAGGCCTAGCCCCCTCGATGAGCAGTTCTTC. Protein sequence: CASRPSPLDEQFF.

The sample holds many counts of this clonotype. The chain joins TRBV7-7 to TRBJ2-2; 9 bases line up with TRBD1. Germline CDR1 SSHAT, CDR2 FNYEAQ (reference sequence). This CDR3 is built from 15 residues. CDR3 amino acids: CATRRDRANTGELFF. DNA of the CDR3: TGTGCTACCCGGCGGGACAGGGCGAACACCGGGGAGCTGTTTTTT.

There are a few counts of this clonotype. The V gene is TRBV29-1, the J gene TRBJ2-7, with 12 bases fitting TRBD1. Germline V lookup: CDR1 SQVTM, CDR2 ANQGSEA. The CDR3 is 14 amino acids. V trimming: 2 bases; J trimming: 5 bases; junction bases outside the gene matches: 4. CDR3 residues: CSVERGTGGHEQYF. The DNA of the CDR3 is TGCAGCGTTGAAAGAGGGACAGGGGGCCACGAGCAGTACTTC.

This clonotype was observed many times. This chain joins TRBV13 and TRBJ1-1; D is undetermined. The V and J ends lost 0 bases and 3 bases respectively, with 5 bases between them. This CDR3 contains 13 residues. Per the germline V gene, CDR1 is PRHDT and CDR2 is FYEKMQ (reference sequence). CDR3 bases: TGTGCCAGCAGCTTAGGGTCGTACACTGAAGCTTTCTTT. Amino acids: CASSLGSYTEAFF. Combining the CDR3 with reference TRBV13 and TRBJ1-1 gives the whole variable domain AAGVIQSPRHLIKEKRETATLKCYPIPRHDTVYWYQQGPGQDPQFLISFYEKMQSDKGSIPDRFSAQQFSDYHSELNMSSLELGDSALYFCASSLGSYTEAFFGQGTRLTVV.

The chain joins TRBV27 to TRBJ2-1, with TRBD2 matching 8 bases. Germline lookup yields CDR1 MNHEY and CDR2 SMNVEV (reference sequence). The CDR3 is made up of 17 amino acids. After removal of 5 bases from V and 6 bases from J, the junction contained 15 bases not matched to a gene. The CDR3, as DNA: TGTGCCAGCAGTCCCAGGTCAGGAGCGGGAGAGGCCAATGAGCAGTTCTTC. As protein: CASSPRSGAGEANEQFF.

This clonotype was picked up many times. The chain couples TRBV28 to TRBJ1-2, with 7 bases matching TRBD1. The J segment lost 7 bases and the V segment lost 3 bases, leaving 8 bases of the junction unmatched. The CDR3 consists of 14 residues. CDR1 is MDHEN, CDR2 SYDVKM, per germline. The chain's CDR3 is CASSLGDRVSGYTF. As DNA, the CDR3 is TGTGCCAGCAGTTTGGGTGACAGGGTCAGTGGCTACACCTTC.

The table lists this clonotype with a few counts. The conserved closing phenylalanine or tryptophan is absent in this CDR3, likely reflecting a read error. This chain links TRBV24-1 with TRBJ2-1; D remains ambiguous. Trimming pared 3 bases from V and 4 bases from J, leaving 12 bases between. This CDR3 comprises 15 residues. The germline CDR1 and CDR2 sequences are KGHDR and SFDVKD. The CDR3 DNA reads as TGTGCCACCAGTGATAGATCGCCTCCTTACAATGAGCAGTTCTAC. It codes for CATSDRSPPYNEQFY.

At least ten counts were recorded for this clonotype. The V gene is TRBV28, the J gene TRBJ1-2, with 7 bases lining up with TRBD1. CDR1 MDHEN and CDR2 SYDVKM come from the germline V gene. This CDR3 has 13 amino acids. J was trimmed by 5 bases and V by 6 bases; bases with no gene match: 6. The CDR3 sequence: CASRGGTVYGYTF. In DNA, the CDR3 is TGTGCCAGCAGGGGAGGGACAGTTTATGGCTACACCTTC.

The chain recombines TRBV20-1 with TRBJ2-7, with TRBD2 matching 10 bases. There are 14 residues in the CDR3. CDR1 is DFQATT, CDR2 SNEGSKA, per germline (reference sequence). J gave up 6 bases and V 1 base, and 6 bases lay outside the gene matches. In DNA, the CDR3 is TGCAGTGCTAGAGGAGCGGGGGGGGCCTCCGAGCAGTACTTC. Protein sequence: CSARGAGGASEQYF.

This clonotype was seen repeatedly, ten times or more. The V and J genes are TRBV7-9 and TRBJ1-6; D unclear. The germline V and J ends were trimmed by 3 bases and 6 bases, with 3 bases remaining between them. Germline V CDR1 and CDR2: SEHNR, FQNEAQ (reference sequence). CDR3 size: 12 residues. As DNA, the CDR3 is TGTGCCAGCAGCTTCCGTAATTCACCCCTCCACTTT. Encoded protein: CASSFRNSPLHF.

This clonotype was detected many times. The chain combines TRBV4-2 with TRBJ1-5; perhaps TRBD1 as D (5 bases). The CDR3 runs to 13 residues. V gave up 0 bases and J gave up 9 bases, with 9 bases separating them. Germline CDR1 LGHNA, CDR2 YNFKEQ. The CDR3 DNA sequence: TGTGCCAGCAGCCAAGAGGCCGGGGGGCCCCAGCATTTT. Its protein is CASSQEAGGPQHF.

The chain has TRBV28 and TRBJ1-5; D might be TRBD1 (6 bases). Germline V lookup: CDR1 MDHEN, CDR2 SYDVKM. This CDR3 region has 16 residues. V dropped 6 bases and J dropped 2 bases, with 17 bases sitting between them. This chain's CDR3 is CASRATGWYGNQPQHF. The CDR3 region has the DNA TGTGCCAGCAGGGCCACAGGGTGGTATGGCAATCAGCCCCAGCATTTT.

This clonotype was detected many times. The CDR3 nucleotides are TGTGCCAGCAGGCCCCTAGCGGGAGGTGCTGGGGCCAACGTCCTGACTTTC. As protein: CASRPLAGGAGANVLTF. The chain has TRBV28 and TRBJ2-6, with 11 bases that match TRBD2. The CDR3 runs 17 residues. Per germline, CDR1 MDHEN and CDR2 SYDVKM. Trimming removed 6 bases from V and 2 bases from J; junction bases left unmatched: 6.

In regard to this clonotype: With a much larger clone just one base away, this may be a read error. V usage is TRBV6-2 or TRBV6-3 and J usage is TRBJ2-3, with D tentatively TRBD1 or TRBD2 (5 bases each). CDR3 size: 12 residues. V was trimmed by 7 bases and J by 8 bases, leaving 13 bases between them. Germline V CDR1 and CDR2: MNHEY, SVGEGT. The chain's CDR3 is CASTNGAVTQYF. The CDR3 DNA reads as TGTGCCAGCACCAACGGGGCAGTTACGCAGTATTTT.

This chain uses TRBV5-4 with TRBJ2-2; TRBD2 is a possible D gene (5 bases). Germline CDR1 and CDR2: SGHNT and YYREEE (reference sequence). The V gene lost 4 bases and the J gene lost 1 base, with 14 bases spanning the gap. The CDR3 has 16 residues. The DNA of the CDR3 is TGTGCCAGCAGCGGCAACGGGATCCAGAACACCGGGGAGCTGTTTTTT. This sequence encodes CASSGNGIQNTGELFF.

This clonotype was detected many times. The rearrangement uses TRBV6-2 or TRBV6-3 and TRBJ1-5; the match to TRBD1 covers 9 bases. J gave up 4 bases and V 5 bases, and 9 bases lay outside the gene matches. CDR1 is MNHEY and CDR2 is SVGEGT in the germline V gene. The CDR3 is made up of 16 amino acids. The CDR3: CASSNYTGGPNQPQHF. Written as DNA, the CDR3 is TGTGCCAGCAGTAACTACACAGGGGGCCCAAATCAGCCCCAGCATTTT.

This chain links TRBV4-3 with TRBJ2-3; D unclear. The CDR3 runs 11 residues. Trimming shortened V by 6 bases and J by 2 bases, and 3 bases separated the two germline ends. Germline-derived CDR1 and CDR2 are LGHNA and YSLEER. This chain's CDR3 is CASRDTDTQYF. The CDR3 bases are TGCGCCAGCAGAGACACAGATACGCAGTATTTT.

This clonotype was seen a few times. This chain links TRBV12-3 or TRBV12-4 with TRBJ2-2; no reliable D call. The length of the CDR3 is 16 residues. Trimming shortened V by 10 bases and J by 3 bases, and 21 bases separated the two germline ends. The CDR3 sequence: CATRRSGQEHTGELFF. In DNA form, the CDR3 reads TGTGCCACCAGAAGGAGTGGGCAGGAACACACCGGGGAGCTGTTTTTT.

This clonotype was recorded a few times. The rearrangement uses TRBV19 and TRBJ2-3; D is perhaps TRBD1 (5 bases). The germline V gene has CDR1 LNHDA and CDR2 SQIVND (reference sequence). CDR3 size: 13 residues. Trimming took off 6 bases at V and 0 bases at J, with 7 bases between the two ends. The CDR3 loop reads CASRQASTDTQYF. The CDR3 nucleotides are TGTGCCAGTAGACAGGCTAGCACAGATACGCAGTATTTT.

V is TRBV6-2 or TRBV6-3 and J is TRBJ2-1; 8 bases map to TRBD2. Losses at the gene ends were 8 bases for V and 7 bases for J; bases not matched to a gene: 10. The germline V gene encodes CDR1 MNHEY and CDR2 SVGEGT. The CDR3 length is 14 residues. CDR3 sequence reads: CASLRLAGFNEQFF. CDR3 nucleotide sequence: TGTGCCAGCCTTCGGCTAGCGGGTTTTAATGAGCAGTTCTTC.

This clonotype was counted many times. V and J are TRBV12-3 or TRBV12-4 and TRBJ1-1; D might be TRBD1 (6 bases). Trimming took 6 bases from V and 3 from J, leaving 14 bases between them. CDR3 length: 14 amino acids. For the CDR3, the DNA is TGTGCCAGCAGACCCAATACAGGGTACACTGAAGCTTTCTTT. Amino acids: CASRPNTGYTEAFF.

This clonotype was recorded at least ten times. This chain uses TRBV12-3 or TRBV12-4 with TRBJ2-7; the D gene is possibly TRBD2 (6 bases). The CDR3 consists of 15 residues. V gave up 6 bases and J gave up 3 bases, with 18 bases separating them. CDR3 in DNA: TGTGCCAGCAGCCTTCATCAGCCCGGGAGCTACGAGCAGTACTTC. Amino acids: CASSLHQPGSYEQYF.